Shown below are 14 T cell receptor beta chains from a single sample sequenced in a study of T cell responses to AZD1222 COVID-19 vaccine. TCRdb's copy holds only in-frame clones and misses some; the assay was immunoSEQ multiplex PCR. The sample holds 110,000 or so clones, more than 70% seen once. The specimen comprised peripheral blood, sampled 28 days after the second AZD1222 dose. The receptors originated from an adult who received the AZD1222 COVID-19 vaccine.

The genes are TRBV7-9 and TRBJ2-3; 10 bases line up with TRBD1. The V segment lost 10 bases and the J segment 6 bases; nucleotides outside the gene matches: 13. Germline lookup yields CDR1 SEHNR and CDR2 FQNEAQ (reference sequence). This CDR3 contains 15 residues. The CDR3 sequence: CAIQRGGQGKDTQYF. The CDR3, as DNA: TGTGCCATCCAGAGAGGGGGACAGGGGAAGGATACGCAGTATTTT.

The CDR3 bases are TGTGCCAGCAGCTCACCAGGACAGGGCGGTGAAGCTTTCTTT. This codes for CASSSPGQGGEAFF. The chain uses TRBV7-9 and TRBJ1-1; 8 bases are a match to TRBD1. This CDR3 region has 14 residues. Germline V gene sequence: CDR1 SEHNR, CDR2 FQNEAQ (reference sequence). The V and J ends lost 4 bases and 7 bases, in that order; junction bases with no gene match: 8.

The chain combines TRBV2 with TRBJ2-3; D not resolved. V was shortened by 5 bases and J by 0 bases, with 9 bases between the two germline ends. Looked up from germline, CDR1 is SNHLY and CDR2 is FYNNEI. This CDR3 comprises 14 residues. This CDR3 is CASSSWTSTDTQYF. CDR3 DNA sequence: TGTGCCAGCAGTAGCTGGACCAGCACAGATACGCAGTATTTT.

The chain links TRBV11-3 to TRBJ2-1; the D gene could be TRBD1 or TRBD2 (5 bases each). Germline loops: CDR1 SGHNT, CDR2 YENEEA. With 5 bases removed from V and 11 bases from J, the gap between germline ends came to 10 bases. The CDR3 contains 11 residues. The DNA for the CDR3 is TGTGCCAGCAGCGCCGGGACCCAGCAGTTCTTC. Residues: CASSAGTQQFF.

This chain uses TRBV28 with TRBJ1-2; perhaps TRBD1 as D (5 bases). The CDR3 extends over 13 amino acids. Germline V gives CDR1 MDHEN, CDR2 SYDVKM. V was shortened by 5 bases and J by 6 bases, with 13 bases between the two germline ends. CDR3 coding DNA: TGTGCCAGCAGTAACGGGGGAGGTGATGGCTACACCTTC. It codes for CASSNGGGDGYTF.

V gene TRBV7-2 combines with J gene TRBJ2-7; no reliable D call. Germline-derived CDR1 and CDR2 are SGHTA and FQGNSA. This CDR3 region has 12 residues. The V gene lost 5 bases and the J gene lost 0 bases, with 5 bases spanning the gap. The CDR3 sequence is CASSPYSYEQYF. The CDR3 nucleotides are TGTGCCAGCAGCCCCTACTCCTACGAGCAGTACTTC.

This rearrangement joins TRBV28 to TRBJ2-6; weak D call: TRBD1 (6 bases). Per the germline V gene, CDR1 is MDHEN and CDR2 is SYDVKM. The CDR3 covers 15 residues. Trimming cost V 6 bases and J 4 bases, with 13 bases left between them. The chain's CDR3 is CASRSTGTGANVLTF. The DNA of the CDR3 is TGTGCCAGCAGGTCCACAGGGACCGGGGCCAACGTCCTGACTTTC.

CDR3 residues: CASSYSTTGPDTQYF. In DNA, the CDR3 is TGTGCCAGCAGTTACTCGACGACAGGCCCAGATACGCAGTATTTT. The chain is built from TRBV6-5 and TRBJ2-3; TRBD1 is a possible D gene (6 bases). Trimming shortened V by 0 bases and J by 4 bases, and 11 bases separated the two germline ends. This CDR3 is built from 15 residues. Germline CDR1 MNHEY, CDR2 SVGAGI.

The V call is TRBV9, the J call TRBJ2-3; D remains ambiguous. The CDR3 is made up of 13 amino acids. Germline loops: CDR1 SGDLS, CDR2 YYNGEE. Trimming pared 4 bases from V and 5 bases from J, leaving 11 bases between. This CDR3 is CASSPALGDTQYF. DNA for the CDR3: TGTGCCAGCAGCCCCGCCTTGGGAGATACGCAGTATTTT.

The chain recombines TRBV11-2 with TRBJ1-6; D is perhaps TRBD1 (5 bases). The CDR3 contains 15 residues. CDR1 and CDR2 (germline): SGHAT, FQNNGV. The germline V and J ends were trimmed by 0 bases and 7 bases, with 10 bases remaining between them. CDR3 sequence reads: CASSLDRQSNSPLHF. Written as DNA, the CDR3 is TGTGCCAGCAGCTTAGATAGACAGTCGAATTCACCCCTCCACTTT.

The chain joins TRBV21-1 to TRBJ1-3. TRBV21-1 counts as a pseudogene. This CDR3 spans 22 amino acids. The CDR3 bases are TGTGCCAGCAGCAAAGAGGTTTGTAGATTCGGGCCATCCCTCTACTCTGGAAACACCATATATTTT. Translating gives CASSKEVCRFGPSLYSGNTIYF.

This chain links TRBV24-1 with TRBJ2-1; 9 nucleotides align to TRBD2. This CDR3 spans 20 amino acids. Trimming cost V 6 bases and J 8 bases; bases outside gene matches: 25. Germline-derived CDR1 and CDR2 are KGHDR and SFDVKD. CDR3 sequence (DNA): TGTGCCACCAGTACGATGGTACAGTCCGCTAGCGGGGTTCTTGCCCATGAGCAGTTCTTC. This translates into CATSTMVQSASGVLAHEQFF.

The J gene is TRBJ2-1, the V gene TRBV6-2 or TRBV6-3; 7 bases map to TRBD2. The CDR3 contains 12 residues. J gave up 8 bases and V 5 bases, and 3 bases lay outside the gene matches. Germline values: CDR1 MNHEY, CDR2 SVGEGT. The CDR3 DNA reads TGTGCCAGCAGTCGACTAGCCCATGAGCAGTTCTTC. Its translation: CASSRLAHEQFF.

V and J are TRBV10-3 and TRBJ2-5; no clear D gene. Trimming took 0 bases from V and 3 from J, leaving 11 bases between them. This CDR3 spans 15 amino acids. Per the germline V gene, CDR1 is ENHRY and CDR2 is SYGVKD. In DNA, the CDR3 is TGTGCCATCAGTGAGTCTGGACGCCAGAAAGAGACCCAGTACTTC. Translated: CAISESGRQKETQYF.